One sample yielded the 28 T cell receptor beta chains listed below, sequenced in a study of T-cell memory formation after mild COVID-19. TCRdb re-called the 5' RACE reads through MiXCR, storing one row per CDR3 protein. The top ten hold under 2.5% of the sample, which has some 270,000 distinct CDR3 sequences, 15% seen once. The sequenced sample was PBMCs or a T cell subset sorted from them (not recorded which). The receptor set was obtained from an adult woman who had mild COVID-19 (a few samples of this study predate the infection). Cell type and time point are not known.

The chain carries TRBV14 and TRBJ2-7; 11 nucleotides align to TRBD1. Germline trimming cut 8 bases from V and 3 bases from J; bases unmatched to any gene: 6. The CDR3 spans 14 residues. Germline V CDR1 and CDR2: SGHDN, FVKESK. The CDR3 coding sequence is TGTGCCAGCGGCCGCGGGACAGGGGGCTACGAGCAGTACTTC. It translates to CASGRGTGGYEQYF.

The CDR3 loop reads CASSPKLAKGYEQYF. The CDR3 region has the DNA TGTGCCAGCAGCCCGAAACTAGCTAAAGGCTACGAGCAGTACTTC. This rearrangement joins TRBV7-9 to TRBJ2-7; D is perhaps TRBD2 (6 bases). The V end lost 5 bases, the J end lost 3 bases, and 17 bases lay between the germline ends. In germline, CDR1 is SEHNR, CDR2 FQNEAQ (reference sequence). The CDR3 sequence is 15 residues long. The variable domain in full, completed from reference TRBV7-9 and TRBJ2-7, reads DTGVSQNPRHKITKRGQNVTFRCDPISEHNRLYWYRQTLGQGPEFLTYFQNEAQLEKSRLLSDRFSAERPKGSFSTLEIQRTEQGDSAMYLCASSPKLAKGYEQYFGPGTRLTVT.

This sequence joins TRBV15 and TRBJ2-3; 7 positions agree with TRBD1. From germline, CDR1 is LNHNV and CDR2 YYDKDF (reference sequence). With V trimmed by 0 bases and J by 4 bases, 4 bases remained unmatched. The CDR3 loop spans 15 amino acids. Here the CDR3 reads CATSRERQGADTQYF. CDR3 sequence (DNA): TGTGCCACCAGCAGAGAGAGACAGGGCGCAGATACGCAGTATTTT.

This clonotype was picked up a small number of times. The chain uses TRBV20-1 and TRBJ2-1, with TRBD2 matching over 7 bases. Trimming cost V 6 bases and J 5 bases; bases outside gene matches: 7. Germline CDR1 is DFQATT and CDR2 is SNEGSKA (reference sequence). This CDR3 is 13 amino acids long. The CDR3 spells CSAGSGADNEQFF. CDR3 nucleotides: TGCAGTGCGGGGAGCGGGGCCGACAATGAGCAGTTCTTC.

The CDR3 loop reads CASSDRPISTDTQYF. CDR3 DNA: TGTGCCAGCAGTGACCGGCCCATTAGCACAGATACGCAGTATTTT. J is TRBJ2-3 and V is TRBV6-4; D is unresolved. The CDR3 runs to 15 residues. V was clipped by 2 bases and J by 0 bases, with 9 bases between them. Germline CDR1 reads MRHNA; CDR2 reads SNTAGT.

This clonotype was counted between two and nine times. The chain combines TRBV18 with TRBJ2-7; 8 positions match TRBD1. CDR3 size: 13 residues. V was clipped by 4 bases and J by 5 bases; unmatched bases: 4. Germline-derived CDR1 and CDR2 are KGHSH and LQKENI. The CDR3 nucleotides read TGTGCCAGCTCACTGTCAGGGGGCCACGAGCAGTACTTC. Translating gives CASSLSGGHEQYF.

The chain is built from TRBV21-1 and TRBJ1-5; TRBD1 reflects the table's D call only, with no check against the DNA. TRBV21-1 is described as a pseudogene. The CDR3 sequence is 16 residues long. The CDR3 region has the DNA TGTGCCAGCAGCCTATCGCCGGGACAGGGAAATCAGCCCCAGCATTTT. Amino acid sequence: CASSLSPGQGNQPQHF.

The chain employs TRBV7-2 and TRBJ2-2; D not certain. From germline, CDR1 is SGHTA and CDR2 FQGNSA. The V and J ends lost 5 bases and 2 bases respectively, with 9 bases between them. The CDR3 sequence is 14 residues long. In DNA, the CDR3 is TGTGCCAGCAGCAGCTACACAAACACCGGGGAGCTGTTTTTT. It yields the protein CASSSYTNTGELFF.

This clonotype was seen a few times. The rearrangement uses TRBV6-5 and TRBJ2-7; D might be TRBD2 (6 bases). This CDR3 region has 15 residues. Germline CDR1 MNHEY, CDR2 SVGAGI. Trimming shortened V by 4 bases and J by 1 base, and 14 bases separated the two germline ends. CDR3 nucleotide sequence: TGTGCCAGCAGTTCGCCTAGACTAGTTTCCTACGAGCAGTACTTC. Translated: CASSSPRLVSYEQYF.

This clonotype was counted between two and nine times. The rearrangement uses TRBV5-1 and TRBJ1-2; 7 bases align to TRBD1. V gave up 2 bases and J gave up 2 bases; unmatched junction bases: 3. Germline lookup yields CDR1 SGHRS and CDR2 YFSETQ. This CDR3 has 14 amino acids. The CDR3 DNA reads as TGCGCCAGCAGCTTTCAACAGGGGAACTATGGCTACACCTTC. As protein: CASSFQQGNYGYTF.

This clonotype was recorded many times. The chain has TRBV5-1 and TRBJ2-5, with D hard to call. V dropped 3 bases and J dropped 2 bases, with 14 bases sitting between them. The length of the CDR3 is 15 residues. Per germline, CDR1 SGHRS and CDR2 YFSETQ. The CDR3 protein is CASSSGRNLQETQYF. CDR3 DNA: TGCGCCAGCAGCTCTGGACGGAACTTACAAGAGACCCAGTACTTC. The full variable domain, with the rest looked up from reference TRBV5-1 and TRBJ2-5, is KAGVTQTPRYLIKTRGQQVTLSCSPISGHRSVSWYQQTPGQGLQFLFEYFSETQRNKGNFPGRFSGRQFSNSRSEMNVSTLELGDSALYLCASSSGRNLQETQYFGPGTRLLVL.

This sequence joins TRBV5-1 and TRBJ2-7, with D maybe TRBD2 (7 bases). Germline CDR1 is SGHRS and CDR2 is YFSETQ. CDR3 size: 14 residues. Trimming stripped 4 bases from V and 3 bases from J, with 14 bases between. CDR3: CASSHGGRLYEQYF. CDR3 nucleotides: TGCGCCAGCAGCCACGGGGGGCGCCTCTACGAGCAGTACTTC.

This clonotype was seen a few times. The genes are TRBV14 and TRBJ2-2; D gene uncertain. CDR1 SGHDN and CDR2 FVKESK come from the germline V gene. This CDR3 contains 17 residues. V lost 3 bases and J lost 6, with 20 bases in between. The CDR3 sequence is CASSQYLGLARAGELFF. The CDR3 nucleotides read TGTGCCAGCAGCCAGTACTTAGGGCTCGCTCGGGCCGGGGAGCTGTTTTTT.

This clonotype occurred a few times. The chain uses TRBV27 and TRBJ2-7; D possibly corresponds to TRBD1 (6 bases). CDR1 is MNHEY, CDR2 SMNVEV, per germline (reference sequence). Trimming pared 5 bases from V and 9 bases from J, leaving 17 bases between. This CDR3 has 13 amino acids. The CDR3 sequence: CASSTQQGLGQYF. In DNA, the CDR3 is TGTGCCAGCAGTACGCAACAGGGTTTGGGGCAGTACTTC.

This clonotype was picked up a small number of times. The chain is built from TRBV21-1 and TRBJ2-7; no check of the table's D call, TRBD2, against the DNA was made. TRBV21-1 corresponds to a pseudogene. This CDR3 spans 12 amino acids. Here the CDR3 DNA reads TGTGCCAGCAGCAAAGGGGAGCCTGGCCAGTACTTC. Residues: CASSKGEPGQYF.

This clonotype was found many times. The genes are TRBV11-2 and TRBJ2-1; 8 bases agree with TRBD2. The CDR3 length is 19 residues. Losses at the gene ends were 5 bases for V and 2 bases for J; bases not matched to a gene: 17. CDR1 is SGHAT, CDR2 FQNNGV, per germline. The CDR3, as DNA: TGTGCCAGCAGCCCACTATTATTGGGGACTAGTCGGCCCTACAATGAGCAGTTCTTC. It codes for CASSPLLLGTSRPYNEQFF.

The V gene is TRBV9, the J gene TRBJ1-4; D is ambiguous. The ends were cut back, 7 bases at V and 2 bases at J, with 9 bases in the middle. The germline V gene has CDR1 SGDLS and CDR2 YYNGEE. This CDR3 has 13 residues. In nucleotides, the CDR3 is TGTGCCAGCCAGAGCAGGACTAATGAAAAACTGTTTTTT. It encodes CASQSRTNEKLFF.

J is TRBJ1-6 and V is TRBV7-9, with 7 bases lining up with TRBD1. The CDR3 loop spans 14 amino acids. Germline V gene data show CDR1 as SEHNR and CDR2 as FQNEAQ (reference sequence). Unmatched junction bases numbered 2, after V lost 5 bases and J lost 4 bases. The DNA of the CDR3 is TGTGCCAGCAGCATGGGACAGTATAATTCACCCCTCCACTTT. This encodes CASSMGQYNSPLHF.

J is TRBJ2-7 and V is TRBV3-1; 8 bases line up with TRBD2. The CDR3 runs to 15 residues. J was trimmed by 7 bases and V by 6 bases; bases with no gene match: 14. Germline CDR1 reads LGHDT; CDR2 reads YNNKEL (reference sequence). CDR3 coding DNA: TGTGCCAGCAGACGGGAGGGACTCCACGGTTCGGAGCAGTACTTC. Translated, it gives CASRREGLHGSEQYF.

In its sample, this clonotype was seen a few times. The J gene is TRBJ2-5, the V gene TRBV5-1; TRBD2 matches 7 bases. Per the germline V gene, CDR1 is SGHRS and CDR2 is YFSETQ. The CDR3 has 16 amino acids. The J segment lost 0 bases and the V segment lost 0 bases, leaving 5 bases of the junction unmatched. DNA for the CDR3: TGCGCCAGCAGCTTGGTTGGGGGACTATACCAAGAGACCCAGTACTTC. Translated, it gives CASSLVGGLYQETQYF.

The V and J genes are TRBV2 and TRBJ1-2; D gene uncertain. Trimming removed 6 bases at V and 4 bases at J, with 12 bases between. The CDR3 consists of 13 residues. Germline V gene data show CDR1 as SNHLY and CDR2 as FYNNEI. In nucleotides, the CDR3 is TGTGCCAGCAGAGAACAAGTTTCCTATGGCTACACCTTC. Encoded protein: CASREQVSYGYTF.

A single count supports this clonotype. V is TRBV30 and J is TRBJ1-5; D call uncertain. CDR3 length: 13 residues. V gave up 0 bases and J gave up 7 bases, with 10 bases separating them. The germline V gene encodes CDR1 GTSNPN and CDR2 SVGIG (reference sequence). The CDR3 sequence is CAWSVQVSQPQHF. CDR3 nucleotide sequence: TGTGCCTGGAGTGTTCAGGTGAGCCAGCCCCAGCATTTT.

This clonotype was recorded many times. The CDR3 sequence: CSVENPVGTDTQYF. In DNA form, the CDR3 reads TGCAGCGTTGAGAATCCAGTGGGCACAGATACGCAGTATTTT. The genes are TRBV29-1 and TRBJ2-3, with unresolved D. Germline values: CDR1 SQVTM, CDR2 ANQGSEA. This CDR3 region has 14 residues. Trimming took off 3 bases at V and 1 base at J, with 11 bases between the two ends.

CDR3 protein: CASRRGETQYF. The CDR3 DNA sequence: TGTGCCAGCAGACGGGGGGAGACCCAGTACTTC. The chain carries TRBV6-5 and TRBJ2-5; D is possibly TRBD2 (6 bases). The length of the CDR3 is 11 residues. The germline CDR1 and CDR2 sequences are MNHEY and SVGAGI. V was shortened by 6 bases and J by 5 bases, with 7 bases between the two germline ends.

The table lists this clonotype with a few counts. The chain combines TRBV18 with TRBJ1-4; D not certain. The V and J ends lost 3 bases and 8 bases respectively, with 13 bases between them. The germline V gene has CDR1 KGHSH and CDR2 LQKENI. The CDR3 contains 14 residues. The CDR3 here is CASSPAATREKLFF. CDR3 nucleotide sequence: TGTGCCAGCTCACCGGCTGCAACTAGGGAAAAACTGTTTTTT.

The gene calls are TRBV14 and TRBJ1-6, with a tentative D call TRBD1 (5 bases). V lost 8 bases and J lost 10, with 12 bases in between. The V gene's germline CDR1 is SGHDN and CDR2 FVKESK. CDR3 size: 12 residues. The DNA for the CDR3 is TGTGCCAGCGGCAGGGCGGGCTCACCCCTCCACTTT. Translating gives CASGRAGSPLHF. The entire variable domain, with the rest obtained from reference TRBV14 and TRBJ1-6, is as follows: EAGVTQFPSHSVIEKGQTVTLRCDPISGHDNLYWYRRVMGKEIKFLLHFVKESKQDESGMPNNRFLAERTGGTYSTLKVQPAELEDSGVYFCASGRAGSPLHFGNGTRLTVT.

This clonotype was seen ten or more times. The rearrangement links TRBV4-3 to TRBJ2-7; D is tentatively TRBD1 or TRBD2 (7 bases each). Per the germline V gene, CDR1 is LGHNA and CDR2 is YSLEER. Deletions cut 4 bases from V and 3 bases from J, with 13 bases between. The CDR3 has 14 amino acids. CDR3 sequence reads: CASSRGGDSYEQYF. DNA for the CDR3: TGCGCCAGCAGCCGTGGGGGGGACAGCTACGAGCAGTACTTC.

This clonotype was seen at least ten times. The gene calls are TRBV11-2 and TRBJ2-3; D call uncertain. The germline V gene has CDR1 SGHAT and CDR2 FQNNGV. The CDR3 runs to 12 residues. V dropped 7 bases and J dropped 0 bases, with 5 bases sitting between them. CDR3 sequence (DNA): TGTGCCAGCACCCTAAGCACAGATACGCAGTATTTT. The encoded protein is CASTLSTDTQYF.